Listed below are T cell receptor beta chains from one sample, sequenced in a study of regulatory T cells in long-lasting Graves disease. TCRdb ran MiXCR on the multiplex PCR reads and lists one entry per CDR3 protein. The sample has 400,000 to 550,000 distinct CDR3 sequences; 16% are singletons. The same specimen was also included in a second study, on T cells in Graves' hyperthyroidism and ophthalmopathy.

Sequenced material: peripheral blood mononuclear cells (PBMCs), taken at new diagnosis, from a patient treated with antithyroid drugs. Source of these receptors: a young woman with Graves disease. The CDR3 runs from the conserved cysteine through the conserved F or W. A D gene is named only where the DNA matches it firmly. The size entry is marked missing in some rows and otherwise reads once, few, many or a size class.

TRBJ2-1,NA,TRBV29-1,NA,TGCAGCGTTGAACTCACCTACAATGAGCAGTTCTTC,CSVELTYNEQFF
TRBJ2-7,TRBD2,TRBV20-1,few,TGCAGTGTCGTAATAGACGGGCGGGGGACCTACGAGCAGTACTTC,CSVVIDGRGTYEQYF
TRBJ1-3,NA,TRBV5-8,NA,TGTGCCAGCAGCTTGTCTGAGGGGCCTGGAAACACCGTATATTTT,CASSLSEGPGNTVYF
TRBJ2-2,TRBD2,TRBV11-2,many,TGTGCCAGCTTACCGGGACTAGCGGCATTCGGGGAGCTGTTTTTT,CASLPGLAAFGELFF
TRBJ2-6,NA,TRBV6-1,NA,TGTGCCAGCAAGGTACCAACCTCTGGGGCCAACGTCCTGACTTTC,CASKVPTSGANVLTF
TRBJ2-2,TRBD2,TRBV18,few,TGTGCCAGCTCACCAATAACTAGCGGGAGTTACACCGGGGAGCTGTTTTTT,CASSPITSGSYTGELFF
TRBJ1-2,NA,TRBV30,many,TGTGCCTGGAGGTGGGGGGGGCAGGGCTATGGCTACACCTTC,CAWRWGGQGYGYTF
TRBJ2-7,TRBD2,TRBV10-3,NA,TGTGCCATCAGTGATCAGGCTAGCGGTTCCTACAATGAGCAGTACTTC,CAISDQASGSYNEQYF
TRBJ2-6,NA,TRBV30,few,TGTGCCTGGAGTGTACGGGGTGGTGGGGCCAACGTCCTGACTTTC,CAWSVRGGGANVLTF
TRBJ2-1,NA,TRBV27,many,TGTGCCAGCAGTAGAGTGGAGGGCCGGCAGTTCTTC,CASSRVEGRQFF
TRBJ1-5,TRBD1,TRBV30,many,TGTGCCTGGAGTGTAGGGGGCACGAATCAGCCCCAGCATTTT,CAWSVGGTNQPQHF
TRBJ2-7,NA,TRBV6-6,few,TGTGCCAGCAGTTACTCGACCCAGGGAAGCGAGCAGTACTTC,CASSYSTQGSEQYF
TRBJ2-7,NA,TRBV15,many,TGTGCCACCAGCAGAGAGATATCGACGCGGTTCGAGCAGTACTTC,CATSREISTRFEQYF
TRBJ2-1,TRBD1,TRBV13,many,TGTGCCAGCAGCTCCGGGACAGGGGGCAATGAGCAGTTCTTC,CASSSGTGGNEQFF
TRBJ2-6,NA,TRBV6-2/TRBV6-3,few,TGTGCTACCTCACGGCCGGGGGCCAACGTCCTGACTTTC,CATSRPGANVLTF
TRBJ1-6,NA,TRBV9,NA,TGTGCCAGCAGCGTAGAGCACCGCGAATCACCCCTCCACTTT,CASSVEHRESPLHF
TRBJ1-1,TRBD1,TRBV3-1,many,TGTGCCAGCAGCCAAGATCTTTGGGGACAGGGCGCTGAAGCTTTCTTT,CASSQDLWGQGAEAFF
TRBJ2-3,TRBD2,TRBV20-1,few,TGCAGTGCTTCTTATAGCGGGAGAACAGATACGCAGTATTTT,CSASYSGRTDTQYF
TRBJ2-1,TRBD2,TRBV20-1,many,TGCAGTGCTAGGTGGCTAGCGGTCGAGTCCAATGAGCAGTTCTTC,CSARWLAVESNEQFF
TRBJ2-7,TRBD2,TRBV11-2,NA,TGTGCCAGCAGCACCCCTTTGGGGACTAGCGGCTCCTACGAGCAGTACTTC,CASSTPLGTSGSYEQYF
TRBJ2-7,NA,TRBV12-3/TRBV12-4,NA,TGTGCCAGCAGTTTAGCTTTGGAAGCCGAGCAGTACTTC,CASSLALEAEQYF
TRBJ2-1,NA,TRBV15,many,TGTGCCACCAGCCGAGCTACGAACCCGAGAGATGAGCAGTTCTTC,CATSRATNPRDEQFF
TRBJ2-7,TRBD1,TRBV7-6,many,TGTGCCAGCAGCTTAGCGGACAGGGGGGCCTACGAGCAGTACTTC,CASSLADRGAYEQYF
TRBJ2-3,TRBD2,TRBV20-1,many,TGCAGTGCTAGGGGGAGGGGCCCCCTGAAAGATACGCAGTATTTT,CSARGRGPLKDTQYF
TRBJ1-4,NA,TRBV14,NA,TGTGCCAGCAGCCGTGGAGTTTATAGGGGTGAAAAACTGTTTTTT,CASSRGVYRGEKLFF
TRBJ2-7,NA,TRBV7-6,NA,TGTGCCAGCAGCAGTCCGGGAGGGGGCATCGGCTACGAGCAGTACTTC,CASSSPGGGIGYEQYF
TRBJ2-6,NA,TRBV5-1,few,TGCGCCAGCAGAGGGGACGGACTTTCTGGGGCCAACGTCCTGACTTTC,CASRGDGLSGANVLTF
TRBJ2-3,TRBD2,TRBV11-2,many,TGTGCCAGCAGCCCCAGGGCTAGCGGGAGTATTCTTAGCACAGATACGCAGTATTTT,CASSPRASGSILSTDTQYF
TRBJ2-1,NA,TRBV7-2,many,TGTGCCAGCAGCTTACAGTCCTACAATGAGCAGTTCTTC,CASSLQSYNEQFF
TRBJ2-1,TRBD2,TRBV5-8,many,TGTGCCAGCAGCTTGAGTCCTAGCGGGTACAATGAGCAGTTCTTC,CASSLSPSGYNEQFF
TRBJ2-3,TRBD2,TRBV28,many,TGTGCCAGCAGTTTAGCGGGAGGGCACACAGATACGCAGTATTTT,CASSLAGGHTDTQYF
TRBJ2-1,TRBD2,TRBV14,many,TGTGCCAGCAGCCAAGAAGCGGGAGGGTACGGTGAGCAGTTCTTC,CASSQEAGGYGEQFF
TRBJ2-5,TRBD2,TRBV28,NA,TGTGCCAGCAGTTTACGACTAAAGCGGGACGAACAAGAGACCCAGTACTTC,CASSLRLKRDEQETQYF
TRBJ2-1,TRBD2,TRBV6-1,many,TGTGCCAGCACGCCGACTAGCGGCACTATCAATGAGCAGTTCTTC,CASTPTSGTINEQFF
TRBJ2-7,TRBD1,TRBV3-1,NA,TGTGCCAGCAGCCAAGCCCGGGACAGGGGTCGCTACGAGCAGTACTTC,CASSQARDRGRYEQYF
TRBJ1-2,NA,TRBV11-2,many,TGTGCCAGCAGCTTAGACAGGGCGGTGGACTATGGCTACACCTTC,CASSLDRAVDYGYTF
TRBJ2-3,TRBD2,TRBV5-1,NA,TGCGCCAGCGCCCCGGGGGGGGCAGATACGCAGTATTTT,CASAPGGADTQYF
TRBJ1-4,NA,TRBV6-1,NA,TGTGCCAGCAGTCTAGACAGTGCAACTAATGAAAAACTGTTTTTT,CASSLDSATNEKLFF
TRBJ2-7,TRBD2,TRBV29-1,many,TGCAGCGTTGCCAGCGGGAGTCCCTACGAGCAGTACTTC,CSVASGSPYEQYF
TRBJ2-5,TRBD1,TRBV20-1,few,TGCAGTGCAATAGACAGGGCAGAGACCCAGTACTTC,CSAIDRAETQYF
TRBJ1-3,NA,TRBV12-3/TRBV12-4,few,TGTGCCAGCAGTTTTATGGGTTCTGGAAACACCATATACTTT,CASSFMGSGNTIYF
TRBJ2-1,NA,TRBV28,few,TGTGCCAGCAGTCCCGGGGGTTTCGGGACTCTCAATGAGCAGTTCTTC,CASSPGGFGTLNEQFF
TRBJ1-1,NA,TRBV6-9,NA,TGTGCCAGCAGTTACTCTATGGCCCAGGACACTGAAGCTTTCTTT,CASSYSMAQDTEAFF
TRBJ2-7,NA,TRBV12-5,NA,TGTGCTAGTAGTATTGACGAGCAGTACTTC,CASSIDEQYF
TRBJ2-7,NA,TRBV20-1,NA,TGCAGTGCCCCGACCACCGGGCGCGTTGGGCAGTACTTC,CSAPTTGRVGQYF
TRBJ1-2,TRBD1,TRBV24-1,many,TGTGCCACCAGTGACCAAACCCCGCGACAGGGTTACTATGGCTACACCTTC,CATSDQTPRQGYYGYTF
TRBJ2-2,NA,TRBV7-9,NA,TGTGCCAGCAGCACTACGATCCGGTCAGGAGGGGCCGGGGAGCTGTTTTTT,CASSTTIRSGGAGELFF
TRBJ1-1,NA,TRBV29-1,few,TGCAGCGCGGGAGGGTTCGAAGCTTTCTTT,CSAGGFEAFF
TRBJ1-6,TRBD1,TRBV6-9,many,TGTGCCAGCAGTTACCCCGGGACAGGGGATTCACCCCTCCACTTT,CASSYPGTGDSPLHF
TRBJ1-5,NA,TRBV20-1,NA,TGCAGTGCGACCCAGGTTACCAGCAATCAGCCCCAGCATTTT,CSATQVTSNQPQHF
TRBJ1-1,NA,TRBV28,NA,TGTGCCAGCAGTCCCCACAGGGTCGTGAACACTGAAGCTTTCTTT,CASSPHRVVNTEAFF